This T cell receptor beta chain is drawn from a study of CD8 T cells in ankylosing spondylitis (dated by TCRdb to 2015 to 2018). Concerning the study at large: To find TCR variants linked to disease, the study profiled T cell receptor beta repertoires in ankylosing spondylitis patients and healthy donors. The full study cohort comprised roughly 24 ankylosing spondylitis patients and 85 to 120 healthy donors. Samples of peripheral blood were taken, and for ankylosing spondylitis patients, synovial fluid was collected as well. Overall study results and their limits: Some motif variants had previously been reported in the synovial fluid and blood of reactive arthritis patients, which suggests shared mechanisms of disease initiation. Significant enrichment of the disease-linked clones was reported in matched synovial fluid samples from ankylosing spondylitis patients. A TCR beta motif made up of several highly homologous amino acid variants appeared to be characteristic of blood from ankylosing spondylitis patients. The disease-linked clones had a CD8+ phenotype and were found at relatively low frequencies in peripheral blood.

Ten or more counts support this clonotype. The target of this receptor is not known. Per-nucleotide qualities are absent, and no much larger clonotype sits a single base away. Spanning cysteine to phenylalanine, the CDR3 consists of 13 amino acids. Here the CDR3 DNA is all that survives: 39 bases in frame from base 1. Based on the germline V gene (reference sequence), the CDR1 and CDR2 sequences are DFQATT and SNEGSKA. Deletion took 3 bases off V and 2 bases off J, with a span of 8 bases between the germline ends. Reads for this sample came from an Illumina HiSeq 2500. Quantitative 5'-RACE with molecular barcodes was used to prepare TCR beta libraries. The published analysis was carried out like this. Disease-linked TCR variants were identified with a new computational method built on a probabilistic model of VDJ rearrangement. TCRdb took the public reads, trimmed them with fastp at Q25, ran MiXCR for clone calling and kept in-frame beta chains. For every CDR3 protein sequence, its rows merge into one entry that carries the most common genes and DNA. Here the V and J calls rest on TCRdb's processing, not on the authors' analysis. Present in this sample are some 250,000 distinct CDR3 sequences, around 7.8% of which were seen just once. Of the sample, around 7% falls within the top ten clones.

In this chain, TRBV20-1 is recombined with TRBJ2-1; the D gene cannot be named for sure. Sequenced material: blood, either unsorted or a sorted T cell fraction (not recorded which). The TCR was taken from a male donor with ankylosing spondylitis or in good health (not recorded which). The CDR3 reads CSARTDPYNEQFF. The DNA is TGCAGTGCTAGGACTGACCCCTACAATGAGCAGTTCTTC.